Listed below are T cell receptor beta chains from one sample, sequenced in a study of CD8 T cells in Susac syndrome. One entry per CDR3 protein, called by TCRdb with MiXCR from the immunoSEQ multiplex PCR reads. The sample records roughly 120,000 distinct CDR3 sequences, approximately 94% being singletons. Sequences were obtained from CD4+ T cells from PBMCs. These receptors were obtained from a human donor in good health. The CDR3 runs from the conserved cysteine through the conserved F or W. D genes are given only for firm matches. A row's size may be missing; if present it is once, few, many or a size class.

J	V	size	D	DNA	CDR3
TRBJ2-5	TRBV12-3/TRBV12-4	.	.	TGTGCCAGCAGTTCCAGGACAGAGAAAGAGACCCAGTACTTC	CASSSRTEKETQYF
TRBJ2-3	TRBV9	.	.	TGTGCCAGCAGCGTCCAGGTGGAGGATACGCAGTATTTT	CASSVQVEDTQYF
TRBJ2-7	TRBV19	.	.	TGTGCCAGTAGTATCATGTTTGGATGGCAGGGCGAGGTCTACGAGCAGTACTTC	CASSIMFGWQGEVYEQYF
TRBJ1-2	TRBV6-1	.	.	TGTGCCAGCAGTGAAGTAACAGGGTCTAACTATGGCTACACCTTC	CASSEVTGSNYGYTF
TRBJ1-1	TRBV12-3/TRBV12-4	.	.	TGTGCCAGCACCCCTCTCCAGGACTACACTGAAGCTTTCTTT	CASTPLQDYTEAFF
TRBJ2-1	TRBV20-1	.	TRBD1	TGCAGTGCTAGAGTCTTAGGGACAGGGAGGTTCAATGAGCAGTTCTTC	CSARVLGTGRFNEQFF
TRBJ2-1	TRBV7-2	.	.	TGTGCCAGCAGCTTCTGGTCCAAAAGGCAGTTCTTC	CASSFWSKRQFF
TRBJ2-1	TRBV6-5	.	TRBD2	TGTGCCAGCAGTTCTGCAACACTAGCGGAGCGCTACAATGAGCAGTTCTTC	CASSSATLAERYNEQFF
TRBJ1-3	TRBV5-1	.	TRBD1	TGCGCCAGCAGCCGGGACAGCAACTCTGGAAACACCATATATTTT	CASSRDSNSGNTIYF
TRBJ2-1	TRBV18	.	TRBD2	TGTGCCAGCTCACCCCAGGCGGGAGGAATTAATGAGCAGTTCTTC	CASSPQAGGINEQFF
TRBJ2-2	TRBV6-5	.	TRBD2	TGTGCCAGCAGTTACTCCGGGACTAGAGGAACCGGGGAGCTGTTTTTT	CASSYSGTRGTGELFF
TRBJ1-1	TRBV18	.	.	TGTGCCAGCTCACCTAGCCCTGACAGTCCTGAAGCTTTCTTT	CASSPSPDSPEAFF
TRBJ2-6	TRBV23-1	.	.	TGCGCCAGCAGTCCCCGTACGGACATTTTCTCTGGGGCCAACGTCCTGACTTTC	CASSPRTDIFSGANVLTF
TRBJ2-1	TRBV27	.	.	TGTGCCAGCAGTTTATCGGGGAGGAACCCCTACAATGAGCAGTTCTTC	CASSLSGRNPYNEQFF
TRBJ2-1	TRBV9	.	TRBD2	TGTGCCAGCAGCGGAGGAGGACTAGCGGGAGAACCTTACAATGAGCAGTTCTTC	CASSGGGLAGEPYNEQFF
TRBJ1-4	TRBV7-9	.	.	TGTGCCAGCAGCTTCGGAGAAAAACTGTTTTTT	CASSFGEKLFF
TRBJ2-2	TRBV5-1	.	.	TGCGCCAGCAGCGGAGCTCCCAGGGGCACCGGGGAGCTGTTTTTT	CASSGAPRGTGELFF
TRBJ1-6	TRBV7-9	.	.	TGTGCCAGCAGCTTATCGGACATACCACCCCTCCACTTT	CASSLSDIPPLHF
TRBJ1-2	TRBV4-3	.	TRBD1	TGCGCCAGCAGCCAAGCTCTGGACAGGGGAGGCTATGGCTACACCTTC	CASSQALDRGGYGYTF
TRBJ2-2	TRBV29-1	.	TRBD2	TGCAGCGTAGGGACTAGCGGGGTGAACACCGGGGAGCTGTTTTTT	CSVGTSGVNTGELFF
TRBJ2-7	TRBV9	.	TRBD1	TGTGCCAGCAGCGCCCGACAGGGGCTTACCTACGAGCAGTACTTC	CASSARQGLTYEQYF
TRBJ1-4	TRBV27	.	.	TGTGCCAGCAGATTTATCAAGGGCCGTAATGAAAAACTGTTTTTT	CASRFIKGRNEKLFF
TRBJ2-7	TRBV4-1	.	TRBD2	TGCGCCAGCAGCCAAGATGGGACTAGCGGGAGTTACGAGCAGTACTTC	CASSQDGTSGSYEQYF
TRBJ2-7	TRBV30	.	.	TGTGCCTGGAGCGGGGGGCATAACTACGAGCAGTACTTC	CAWSGGHNYEQYF
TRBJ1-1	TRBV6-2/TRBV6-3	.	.	TGTGCCAGCAGTTTTTGGTTAGGGGCGGGAGCTTTCTTT	CASSFWLGAGAFF
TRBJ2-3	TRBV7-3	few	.	TGTGCCAGCAGCTCAGGGGGGCCGGATACGCAGTATTTT	CASSSGGPDTQYF
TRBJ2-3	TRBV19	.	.	TGTGCCAGTAGTATAGCGGGAGGCACAGATACGCAGTATTTT	CASSIAGGTDTQYF
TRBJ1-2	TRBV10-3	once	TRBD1	TGTGCCATCAGTCTGAGACAGGGGGTGAACTATGGCTACACCTTC	CAISLRQGVNYGYTF
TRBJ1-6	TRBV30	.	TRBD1	TGTGCCTGGAGTGTAGGGCTAACGACAGGGGGAGGACCCCTTAATTCACCCCTCCACTTT	CAWSVGLTTGGGPLNSPLHF
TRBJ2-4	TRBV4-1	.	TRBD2	TGCGCCAGCAGCCAAGATCCCTTCCTAGCGGGAGGTCGGGCCAAAAACATTCAGTACTTC	CASSQDPFLAGGRAKNIQYF
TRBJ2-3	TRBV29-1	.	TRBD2	TGCAGCGTGAATCCGGGACTAGCGGGAGTTGGGGGGGCAGATACGCAGTATTTT	CSVNPGLAGVGGADTQYF
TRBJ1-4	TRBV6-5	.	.	TGTGCCAGCAGGGGGGTAGGGGAAAAACTGTTTTTT	CASRGVGEKLFF
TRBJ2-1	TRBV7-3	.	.	TGTGCCAGCAGCTTCGCGCCGGCAACCTACAATGAGCAGTTCTTC	CASSFAPATYNEQFF
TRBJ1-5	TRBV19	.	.	TGTGCCAGTAGTATCCCCGACTGGAGCAATCAGCCCCAGCATTTT	CASSIPDWSNQPQHF
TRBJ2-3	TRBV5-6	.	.	TGTGCCAGCAGGGCCCAGGGTGCAGATACGCAGTATTTT	CASRAQGADTQYF
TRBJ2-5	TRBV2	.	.	TGTGCCAGCAGTGAAGGGCTGTTCACTGGGGGGACCCAGTACTTC	CASSEGLFTGGTQYF
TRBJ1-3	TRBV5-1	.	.	TGCGCCAGCAGCTTGGAGCCGAACTCTGGAAACACCATATATTTT	CASSLEPNSGNTIYF
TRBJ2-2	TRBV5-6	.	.	TGTGCCAGCAGCTTGGTTGAACACGTGAACACCGGGGAGCTGTTTTTT	CASSLVEHVNTGELFF
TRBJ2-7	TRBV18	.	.	TGTGCCAGCTCACGGGACATAAGCTACGAGCAGTACTTC	CASSRDISYEQYF
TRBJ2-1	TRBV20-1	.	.	TGCAGTGCTAGGGGATCGGGACAGCAGTTCTTC	CSARGSGQQFF